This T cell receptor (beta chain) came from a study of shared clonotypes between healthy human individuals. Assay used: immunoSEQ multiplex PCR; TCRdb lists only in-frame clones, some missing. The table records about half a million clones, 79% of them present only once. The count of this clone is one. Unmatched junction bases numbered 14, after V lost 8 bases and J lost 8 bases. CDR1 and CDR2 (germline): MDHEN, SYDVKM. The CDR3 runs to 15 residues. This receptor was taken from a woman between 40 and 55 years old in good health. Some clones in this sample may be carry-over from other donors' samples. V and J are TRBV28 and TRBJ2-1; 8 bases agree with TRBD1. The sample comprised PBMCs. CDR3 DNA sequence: TGTGCCAGCTCCCCCCGGACTTGGGGACAGGATGAGCAGTTCTTC. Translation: CASSPRTWGQDEQFF.